This T cell receptor beta chain was identified during a study of CD8 T cells in ankylosing spondylitis. Looked up from germline, CDR1 is SGHRS and CDR2 is YFSETQ. Trimming cost V 3 bases and J 4 bases, with 11 bases left between them. The CDR3 has 14 amino acids. TCRdb re-called the 5' RACE reads through MiXCR, storing one row per CDR3 protein. The table has 200,000 to 250,000 distinct CDR3 sequences, 10% to 13% seen once. In its sample, this clonotype was seen many times. Sequencing was performed on blood, either unsorted or a sorted T cell fraction (not recorded which). The gene calls are TRBV5-1 and TRBJ2-1; no clear D. The TCR was taken from a male donor with ankylosing spondylitis or in good health (not recorded which). Here the CDR3 DNA reads TGCGCCAGCAGCTCTGAGACGGTATACAATGAGCAGTTCTTC. Residues: CASSSETVYNEQFF.